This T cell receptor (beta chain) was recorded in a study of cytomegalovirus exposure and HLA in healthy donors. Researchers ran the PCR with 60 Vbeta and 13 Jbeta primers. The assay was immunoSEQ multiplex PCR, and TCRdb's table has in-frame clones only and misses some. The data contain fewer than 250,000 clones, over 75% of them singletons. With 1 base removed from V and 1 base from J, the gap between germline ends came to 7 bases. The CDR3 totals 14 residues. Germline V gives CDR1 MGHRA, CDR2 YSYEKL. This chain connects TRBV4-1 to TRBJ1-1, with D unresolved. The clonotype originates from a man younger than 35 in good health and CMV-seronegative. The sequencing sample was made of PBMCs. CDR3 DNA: TGCGCCAGCAGCCAAGGGGCAGCGAACACTGAAGCTTTCTTT. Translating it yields CASSQGAANTEAFF.